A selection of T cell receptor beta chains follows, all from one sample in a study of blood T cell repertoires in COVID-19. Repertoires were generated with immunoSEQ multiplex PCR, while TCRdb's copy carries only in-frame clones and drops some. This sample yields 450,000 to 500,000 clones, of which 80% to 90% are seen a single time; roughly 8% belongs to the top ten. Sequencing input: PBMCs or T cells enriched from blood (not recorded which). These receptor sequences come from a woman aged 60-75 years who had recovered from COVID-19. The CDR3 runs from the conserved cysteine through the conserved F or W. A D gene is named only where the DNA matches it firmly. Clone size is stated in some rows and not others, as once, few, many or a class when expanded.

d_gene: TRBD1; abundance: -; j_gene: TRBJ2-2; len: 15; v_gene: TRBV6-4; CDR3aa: CASSRGTGDAGELFF; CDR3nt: TGTGCCAGCAGCAGAGGGACAGGAGATGCCGGGGAGCTGTTTTTT
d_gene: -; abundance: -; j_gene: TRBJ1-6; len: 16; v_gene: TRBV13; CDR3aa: CASSLDGGRGNSPLHF; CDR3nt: TGTGCCAGCAGCTTAGACGGAGGCAGGGGTAATTCACCCCTCCACTTT
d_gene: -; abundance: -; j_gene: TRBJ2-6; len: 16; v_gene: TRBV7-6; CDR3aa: CASSPEISSGANVLTF; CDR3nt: TGTGCCAGCAGCCCAGAAATCTCCTCTGGGGCCAACGTCCTGACTTTC
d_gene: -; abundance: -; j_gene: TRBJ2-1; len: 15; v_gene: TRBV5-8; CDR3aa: CASSLRDLPGGEQFF; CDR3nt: TGTGCCAGCAGCCTCCGGGACTTGCCCGGTGGGGAGCAGTTCTTC
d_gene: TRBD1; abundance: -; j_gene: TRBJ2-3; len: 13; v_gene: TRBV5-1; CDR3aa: CASSRGPVDTQYF; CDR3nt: TGCGCCAGCAGCAGGGGGCCCGTGGATACGCAGTATTTT
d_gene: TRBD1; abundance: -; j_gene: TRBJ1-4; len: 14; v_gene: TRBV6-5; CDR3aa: CASKGQATNEKLFF; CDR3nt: TGTGCCAGCAAGGGACAGGCAACTAATGAAAAACTGTTTTTT
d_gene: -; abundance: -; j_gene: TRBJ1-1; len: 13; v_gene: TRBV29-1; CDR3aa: CSETDSMNTEAFF; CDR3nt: TGCAGCGAAACTGACAGCATGAACACTGAAGCTTTCTTT
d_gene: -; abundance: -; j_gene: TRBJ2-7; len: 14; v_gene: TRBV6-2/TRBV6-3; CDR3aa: CASSYSEGSYEQYF; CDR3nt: TGTGCCAGCAGTTACTCGGAGGGTTCCTACGAGCAGTACTTC
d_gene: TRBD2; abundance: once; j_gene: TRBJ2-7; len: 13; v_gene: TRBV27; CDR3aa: CASSLSWGGEQYF; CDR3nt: TGTGCCAGCAGTTTATCGTGGGGAGGGGAGCAGTACTTC
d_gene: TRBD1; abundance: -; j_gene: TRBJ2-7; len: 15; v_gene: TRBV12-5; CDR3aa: CASGLTGGASYEQYF; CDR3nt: TGTGCTAGTGGTTTGACAGGGGGCGCATCCTACGAGCAGTACTTC
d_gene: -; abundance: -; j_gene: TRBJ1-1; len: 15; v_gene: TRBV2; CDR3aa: CASSVKRQGTFEAFF; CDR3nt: TGTGCCAGCAGTGTCAAAAGGCAGGGGACCTTTGAAGCTTTCTTT
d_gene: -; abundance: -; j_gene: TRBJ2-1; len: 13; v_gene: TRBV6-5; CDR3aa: CASSYSGYNEQFF; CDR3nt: TGTGCCAGCAGTTACTCCGGGTACAATGAGCAGTTCTTC
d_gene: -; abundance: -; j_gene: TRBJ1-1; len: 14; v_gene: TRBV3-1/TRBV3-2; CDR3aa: CASSQEESDTEAFF; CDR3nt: TGTGCCAGCAGCCAAGAGGAGAGCGACACTGAAGCTTTCTTT
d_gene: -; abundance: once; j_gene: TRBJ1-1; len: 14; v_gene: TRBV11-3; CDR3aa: CASTYRSQNTEAFF; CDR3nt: TGTGCCAGCACCTACAGGTCTCAGAACACTGAAGCTTTCTTT
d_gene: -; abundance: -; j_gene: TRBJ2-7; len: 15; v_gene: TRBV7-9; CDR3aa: CASSPAGGSSYEQYF; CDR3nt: TGTGCCAGCAGCCCAGCCGGGGGATCCTCCTACGAGCAGTACTTC